The rows below give T cell receptor beta chains drawn from one sample of a study of blood T cell repertoires in COVID-19. Assay used: immunoSEQ multiplex PCR; TCRdb lists only in-frame clones, some missing. The sample contains 95,000 to 120,000 clones, over 80% of which appear only once. The sequencing sample was made of peripheral blood. The source of these receptors is a woman between 65 and 79 years old with acute or convalescent COVID-19. Both conserved end residues are part of each CDR3. The D gene is left open where the match is weak. The size field is filled for only some rows; it gives once, few, many or a size class.

D gene	V gene	J gene	clone size	CDR3 DNA	CDR3 protein
TRBD2	TRBV10-1	TRBJ2-2	once	TGCGCCAGCAGTGAGTCGAAGGGCGGGAGGGCCAACGGGGAGCTGTTTTTT	CASSESKGGRANGELFF
.	TRBV10-3	TRBJ2-5	.	TGTGCCATCAGTGACCAGGACGGGGGCCAGTACTTC	CAISDQDGGQYF
.	TRBV4-1	TRBJ1-5	few	TGCGCCAGCAGCCAAGATGGGGGGGGGAGCAATCAGCCCCAGCATTTT	CASSQDGGGSNQPQHF
TRBD1	TRBV9	TRBJ1-6	.	TGTGCCAGCAACCGGGACGGGACAGGGAATTCACCCCTCCACTTT	CASNRDGTGNSPLHF
TRBD1	TRBV5-1	TRBJ1-1	.	TGCGCCAGCAGCTTGGCCCCGGGACAGGGGGGGGGAGCTTTCTTT	CASSLAPGQGGGAFF
.	TRBV5-8	TRBJ1-1	.	TGTGCCAGCAGCTTTGAGAGGTACACTGAAGCTTTCTTT	CASSFERYTEAFF
TRBD2	TRBV18	TRBJ2-5	.	TGTGCCAGCTCCCCAGACTCGCGGGGGGAGACCCAGTACTTC	CASSPDSRGETQYF
TRBD2	TRBV7-2	TRBJ2-1	.	TGTGCCAGCAGCTCTCCTAGCGGGAACAATGAGCAGTTCTTC	CASSSPSGNNEQFF
TRBD1	TRBV18	TRBJ1-3	.	TGTGCCAGCTCGACGGACAGGGCTGGAAACACCATATATTTT	CASSTDRAGNTIYF
.	TRBV18	TRBJ1-5	.	TGTGCCAGCTCACTTATGGGGGCCAGCAATCAGCCCCAGCATTTT	CASSLMGASNQPQHF
TRBD1	TRBV5-1	TRBJ2-1	.	TGCGCCAGCAGCAGAACGGGACAGGGAAACAATGAGCAGTTCTTC	CASSRTGQGNNEQFF
.	TRBV9	TRBJ1-4	.	TGTGCCAGCAGCGTATGGGCAGGGGATGGGGAAAAACTGTTTTTT	CASSVWAGDGEKLFF
TRBD1	TRBV7-3	TRBJ2-1	.	TGTGCCAGCAGCAGAACAGGGGGCATGCAGTTCTTC	CASSRTGGMQFF
.	TRBV7-9	TRBJ2-2	.	TGTGCCAGCAGCTTGTGGGGAAAGGGGCTGGCGAACACCGGGGAGCTGTTTTTT	CASSLWGKGLANTGELFF
.	TRBV2	TRBJ1-4	.	TGTGCCAGCAGGCCCCAAGGACAGCTTAATGAAAAACTGTTTTTT	CASRPQGQLNEKLFF
.	TRBV21-1	TRBJ1-6	.	TGTGCCAGCAGCAAAGAGGAGGGATCAGGAAATTCACCCCTCCACTTT	CASSKEEGSGNSPLHF
.	TRBV2	TRBJ1-5	.	TGTGCCAGCAGCGGGTGGGGAGGGAGCAATCAGCCCCAGCATTTT	CASSGWGGSNQPQHF
.	TRBV5-1	TRBJ1-6	.	TGCGCCAGCAGCCCAAAGGGGGACGGCAATTCACCCCTCCACTTT	CASSPKGDGNSPLHF
TRBD1	TRBV4-1	TRBJ1-2	.	TGCGCCAGCAGCCAAGAAGCCAGGGGGGTCTATGGCTACACCTTC	CASSQEARGVYGYTF
TRBD1	TRBV29-1	TRBJ2-5	.	TGCAGCGCTCGGGACAGGGGACCGGAAACCCAGTACTTC	CSARDRGPETQYF
TRBD1	TRBV2	TRBJ2-2	few	TGTGCCAGCAGCTTAGACAGGGGGCGCGGGGGCGGGGAGCTGTTTTTT	CASSLDRGRGGGELFF
.	TRBV27	TRBJ1-2	once	TGTGCCAGCAGGGCCTCAGGATCTCTCTATGGCTACACCTTC	CASRASGSLYGYTF
.	TRBV11-2	TRBJ1-1	.	TGTGCCAGCAGCTTAGGTAGGGTGGTGAAACGGGAGGTGAACACTGAAGCTTTCTTT	CASSLGRVVKREVNTEAFF
.	TRBV19	TRBJ1-3	few	TGTGCCAGCACGACAGTGGGATCTGGAAACACCATATATTTT	CASTTVGSGNTIYF
TRBD2	TRBV25-1	TRBJ2-1	once	TGTGCCAGCAGGTCAGCGGGATCCTACAATGAGCAGTTCTTC	CASRSAGSYNEQFF
.	TRBV7-2	TRBJ1-2	.	TGTGCCAGCAGCCGGTCCCCCTATGGCTACACCTTC	CASSRSPYGYTF
TRBD1	TRBV6-5	TRBJ1-2	.	TGTGCCAGCAGTAAGGACAGGGGGAGCTATGGCTACACCTTC	CASSKDRGSYGYTF
.	TRBV6-6	TRBJ2-2	.	TGTGCCAGCAGTCTTCAGGGGGGCGACACCGGGGAGCTGTTTTTT	CASSLQGGDTGELFF
TRBD2	TRBV2	TRBJ2-1	.	TGTGCCAGCAGTGGCGGACTAGCGGGAGGTGATGAGCAGTTCTTC	CASSGGLAGGDEQFF
.	TRBV7-3	TRBJ2-5	few	TGTGCCAGCAGCCTAACCCGAGTGGACCTGGGGGGGACCCAGTACTTC	CASSLTRVDLGGTQYF
TRBD2	TRBV5-6	TRBJ2-1	.	TGTGCCAGCAGCCAAAACGCGGGAGGCCCTTACAATGAGCAGTTCTTC	CASSQNAGGPYNEQFF
TRBD2	TRBV3-1/TRBV3-2	TRBJ2-2	.	TGTGCCAGCAGCCAAGAAAGAGCGGGGAGCACCGGGGAGCTGTTTTTT	CASSQERAGSTGELFF
TRBD1	TRBV19	TRBJ1-2	.	TGTGCCAGTAGTATGAAGGGGGCGCCTCATGGCTACACCTTC	CASSMKGAPHGYTF
.	TRBV27	TRBJ2-2	.	TGTGCCAGCAGTTTATCGGCGGGGGCGAGCGGGGAGCTGTTTTTT	CASSLSAGASGELFF
TRBD1	TRBV19	TRBJ2-1	.	TGTGCCAGTAGTATATTCGGCAGGGGGCGCTCGGATGAGCAGTTCTTC	CASSIFGRGRSDEQFF
.	TRBV7-9	TRBJ2-3	few	TGTGCCAGCAGCCAAACCAGTGGTACGCAGTATTTT	CASSQTSGTQYF
TRBD1	TRBV30	TRBJ1-2	few	TGTGCCTGTGAAATGACAGGGGAGGACTATGGCTACACCTTC	CACEMTGEDYGYTF
.	TRBV7-8	TRBJ1-5	.	TGTGCCAGCAGCTTAGTGGGCGCGGGGCCCCAGCATTTT	CASSLVGAGPQHF
.	TRBV5-1	TRBJ1-5	once	TGCGCCAGCAGCTTGGGGCCCAATCAGCCCCAGCATTTT	CASSLGPNQPQHF
.	TRBV28	TRBJ2-7	.	TGTGCCAGCACCCGACAGAAAAGCTCCTACGAGCAGTACTTC	CASTRQKSSYEQYF
TRBD2	TRBV5-4	TRBJ2-2	.	TGTGCCAGCCAATATCAAGCGGGGGACAACACCGGGGAGCTGTTTTTT	CASQYQAGDNTGELFF
TRBD2	TRBV6-5	TRBJ2-7	.	TGTGCCAGCAGACCAGCGGGAGTGTTAACCTACGAGCAGTACTTC	CASRPAGVLTYEQYF
TRBD1	TRBV6-5	TRBJ1-1	.	TGTGCCAGCATGGGACAGGGGGCGGGGGACACTGAAGCTTTCTTT	CASMGQGAGDTEAFF
TRBD2	TRBV9	TRBJ2-1	.	TGTGCCAGCAGCGTAGGGACTAGCGAGGGTGAGCAGTTCTTC	CASSVGTSEGEQFF
.	TRBV7-8	TRBJ2-3	.	TGTGCCAGCAGCTCCTTTAAGGCGGGCGCTAGCACAGATACGCAGTATTTT	CASSSFKAGASTDTQYF
.	TRBV19	TRBJ2-5	.	TGTGCCAGTAGTACCCAAGGGGGTAAGACCCAGTACTTC	CASSTQGGKTQYF
TRBD2	TRBV5-1	TRBJ2-3	.	TGCGCCAGCAGTGGACAAGACGGGACTAGCGGGAGGATTGGAGATACGCAGTATTTT	CASSGQDGTSGRIGDTQYF